The 30 T cell receptor beta chains below all came from one sample that was sequenced in a study of monozygotic twins with inflammatory bowel disease (dated by TCRdb to between 2018 and 2021). The receptor library was made with 5' RACE. The data were produced on an Illumina HiSeq 2500. TCRdb reprocessed the raw reads; every CDR3 protein sequence is a single record, and DNA is not supplied. The sample table gives approximately 150,000 distinct CDR3 sequences. The ten largest clones capture around 7.2% of the sample. Sequenced: blood. The receptors come from a human donor with ulcerative colitis or Crohn's disease, or a healthy co-twin of an affected twin (not recorded which).

The chain employs TRBV5-6 and TRBJ1-1. The CDR3 runs to 13 residues. Germline V CDR1 and CDR2: SGHDT, YYEEEE. The CDR3 reads CASSFSEDTEAFF. The whole variable domain, filled in from reference TRBV5-6 and TRBJ1-1, reads DAGVTQSPTHLIKTRGQQVTLRCSPKSGHDTVSWYQQALGQGPQFIFQYYEEEERQRGNFPDRFSGHQFPNYSSELNVNALLLGDSALYLCASSFSEDTEAFFGQGTRLTVV.

V is TRBV5-1 and J is TRBJ2-5; TCRdb designates TRBD2, a call that cannot be tested without DNA. CDR3 length equals 15 residues. CDR1 is SGHRS and CDR2 is YFSETQ in the germline V gene. This CDR3 reads CASSLPLAGQETQYF.

The chain recombines TRBV28 with TRBJ1-5. CDR1 MDHEN and CDR2 SYDVKM come from the germline V gene. This CDR3 is 16 amino acids long. This chain's CDR3 is CASSVRGVYSNQPQHF.

This rearrangement joins TRBV5-1 to TRBJ2-7; there is no DNA to check the TCRdb D call of TRBD2. This CDR3 region has 16 residues. The germline V gene has CDR1 SGHRS and CDR2 YFSETQ. This CDR3 reads CASSFQAGEAASGQYF.

This chain links TRBV2 with TRBJ2-7; TCRdb's assignment of TRBD2 cannot be checked, as there is no DNA. Per the germline V gene, CDR1 is SNHLY and CDR2 is FYNNEI. The CDR3 has 13 amino acids. The CDR3 is CATKGMAGVEQYF.

The chain joins TRBV12-3 or TRBV12-4 to TRBJ2-1; TCRdb selects TRBD1, and the lack of DNA leaves this call unchecked. This CDR3 comprises 15 residues. The CDR3 is CASSLAPTPSGEQFF.

The chain employs TRBV7-2 and TRBJ2-1; TCRdb reports TRBD1, a call that lacks DNA to check it against. This CDR3 contains 16 residues. CDR1 is SGHTA and CDR2 is FQGNSA in the germline V gene. The CDR3 sequence is CASSLGGTGIYNEQFF.

The chain is built from TRBV28 and TRBJ2-3; TCRdb's D call of TRBD1 is untestable without DNA. The germline CDR1 and CDR2 sequences are MDHEN and SYDVKM. This CDR3 spans 17 amino acids. CDR3 sequence: CASSLAPTESSTDTQYF.

The chain uses TRBV5-4 and TRBJ2-1; TCRdb proposes TRBD1, but this gene call is untestable without DNA. CDR3 length: 13 amino acids. Germline V CDR1 and CDR2: SGHNT, YYREEE (reference sequence). CDR3 residues: CASSLAGRVEQFF.

The CDR3 here is CAWTWGSGTGELFF. This chain connects TRBV30 to TRBJ2-2; the D call of TRBD1 rests on TCRdb alone, since no DNA is present to check it. The CDR3 consists of 14 residues. Germline V gene lookup returns CDR1 GTSNPN and CDR2 SVGIG (reference sequence).

V is TRBV5-1 and J is TRBJ2-5; TCRdb outputs TRBD2, but without DNA this stays unchecked. This CDR3 is 16 amino acids long. Germline values: CDR1 SGHRS, CDR2 YFSETQ. CDR3 sequence: CASSSSFTDGRETQYF.

V usage is TRBV6-2 or TRBV6-3 and J usage is TRBJ2-5. Germline values: CDR1 MNHEY, CDR2 SVGEGT. The CDR3 has 17 residues. CDR3 sequence reads: CASSYSRVHPYQETQYF.

V usage is TRBV20-1 and J usage is TRBJ2-6; as DNA is missing, the TRBD2 call by TCRdb cannot be tested. CDR3 length: 18 amino acids. Looked up from germline, CDR1 is DFQATT and CDR2 is SNEGSKA (reference sequence). The CDR3: CSARDPSLAPSGANVLTF.

Here the CDR3 reads CASSVGQGPNYGYTF. The rearrangement uses TRBV9 and TRBJ1-2; TCRdb outputs TRBD1, but without DNA this stays unchecked. The CDR3 is 15 amino acids. CDR1 and CDR2 (germline): SGDLS, YYNGEE.

The chain combines TRBV5-7 with TRBJ2-7; TCRdb picks TRBD1, but there is no DNA to check that call. TRBV5-7 qualifies as an ORF whose function is uncertain. This CDR3 spans 14 amino acids. CDR3 in amino acids: CASSRDRVTYEQYF.

The J gene is TRBJ1-6, the V gene TRBV30; TCRdb returns TRBD1, unconfirmable since there is no DNA. Germline V CDR1 and CDR2: GTSNPN, SVGIG (reference sequence). This CDR3 has 14 residues. CDR3 sequence reads: CAWSPGIKNSPLHF.

The chain joins TRBV28 to TRBJ1-4; TCRdb names TRBD1, which stays unverified in the absence of DNA. CDR1 is MDHEN, CDR2 SYDVKM, per germline. This CDR3 contains 16 residues. Here the CDR3 reads CASSGPGGASNEKLFF.

This rearrangement joins TRBV28 to TRBJ2-7; the D gene TCRdb calls, TRBD1, cannot be checked with no DNA. The CDR3 runs 15 residues. Per germline, CDR1 MDHEN and CDR2 SYDVKM. The CDR3 sequence is CASSLMAGGVSEQYF.

The rearrangement links TRBV6-1 to TRBJ1-6. The CDR3 loop spans 14 amino acids. CDR1 and CDR2 from the germline V gene are MNHNS and SASEGT. The CDR3 spells CASTTQFYNSPLHF.

The V gene is TRBV27, the J gene TRBJ1-2; as DNA is missing, the TRBD1 call by TCRdb cannot be tested. The CDR3 is 15 amino acids. Germline V CDR1 and CDR2: MNHEY, SMNVEV (reference sequence). CDR3 residues: CASSLKGTADYGYTF.

The gene calls are TRBV7-9 and TRBJ2-5. The CDR3 spans 15 residues. Germline assignment: CDR1 SEHNR and CDR2 FQNEAQ (reference sequence). The chain's CDR3 is CASSLRTPARETQYF.

This CDR3 reads CASSYERNTIYF. The rearrangement uses TRBV6-6 and TRBJ1-3. The germline gives CDR1 MNHNY, CDR2 SVGAGI (reference sequence). The length of the CDR3 is 12 residues.

This rearrangement joins TRBV12-3 or TRBV12-4 to TRBJ1-2; the TCRdb call, TRBD1, lacks DNA for checking. The CDR3 is 13 residues long. Here the CDR3 reads CASTRDRNYGYTF.

V gene TRBV25-1 combines with J gene TRBJ2-7; TCRdb names TRBD1, which stays unverified in the absence of DNA. The CDR3 has 16 residues. Germline assignment: CDR1 MGHDK and CDR2 SYGVNS. The CDR3 spells CASSDPKGDKVYEQYF.

This chain joins TRBV10-3 and TRBJ1-6; lacking DNA, the TRBD1 call made by TCRdb goes unchecked. The V gene's germline CDR1 is ENHRY and CDR2 SYGVKD. The CDR3 runs 15 residues. The CDR3 spells CAISSGGLGNSPLHF.

This chain joins TRBV4-2 and TRBJ2-7. The CDR3 loop spans 13 amino acids. Per the germline V gene, CDR1 is LGHNA and CDR2 is YNFKEQ. The CDR3 protein is CASRQSENSEQYF.

The V gene is TRBV7-2, the J gene TRBJ1-5. Germline lookup yields CDR1 SGHTA and CDR2 FQGNSA. The CDR3 has 16 amino acids. CDR3 residues: CASSLEGPWGNQPQHF.

The chain is built from TRBV7-2 and TRBJ1-1; TCRdb selects TRBD1, and the lack of DNA leaves this call unchecked. The CDR3 contains 15 residues. In germline, CDR1 is SGHTA, CDR2 FQGNSA. The CDR3 sequence: CASSSRQGMNTEAFF.

The chain has TRBV20-1 and TRBJ1-4. This CDR3 has 12 amino acids. Germline CDR1 DFQATT, CDR2 SNEGSKA (reference sequence). CDR3 residues: CSGRATNEKLFF.

J is TRBJ2-1 and V is TRBV2. Germline CDR1 and CDR2: SNHLY and FYNNEI. This CDR3 comprises 12 residues. The CDR3 is CASSGTGNEQFF.